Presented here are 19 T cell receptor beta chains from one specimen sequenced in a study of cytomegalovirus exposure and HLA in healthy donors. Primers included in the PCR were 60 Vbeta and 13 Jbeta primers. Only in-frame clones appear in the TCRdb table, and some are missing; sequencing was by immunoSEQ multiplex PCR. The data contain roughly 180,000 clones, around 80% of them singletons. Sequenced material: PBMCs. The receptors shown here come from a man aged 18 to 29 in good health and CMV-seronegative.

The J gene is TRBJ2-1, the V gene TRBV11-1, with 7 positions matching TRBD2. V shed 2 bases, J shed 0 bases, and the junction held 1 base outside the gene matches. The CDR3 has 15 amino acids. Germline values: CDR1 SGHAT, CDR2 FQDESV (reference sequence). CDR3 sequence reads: CASSLWGGSYNEQFF. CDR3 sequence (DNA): TGTGCCAGCAGCTTATGGGGGGGCTCCTACAATGAGCAGTTCTTC.

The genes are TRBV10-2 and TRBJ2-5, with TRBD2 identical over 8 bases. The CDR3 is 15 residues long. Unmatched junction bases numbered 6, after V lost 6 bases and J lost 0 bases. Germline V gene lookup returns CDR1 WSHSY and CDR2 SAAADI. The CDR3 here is CASRIAGRYQETQYF. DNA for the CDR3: TGCGCCAGCAGAATAGCGGGACGGTACCAAGAGACCCAGTACTTC.

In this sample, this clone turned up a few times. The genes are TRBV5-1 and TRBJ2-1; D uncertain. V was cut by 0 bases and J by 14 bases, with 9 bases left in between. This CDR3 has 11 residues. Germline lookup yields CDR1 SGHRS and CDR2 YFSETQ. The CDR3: CASSLERVKFF. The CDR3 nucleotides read TGCGCCAGCAGCTTGGAACGAGTCAAGTTCTTC.

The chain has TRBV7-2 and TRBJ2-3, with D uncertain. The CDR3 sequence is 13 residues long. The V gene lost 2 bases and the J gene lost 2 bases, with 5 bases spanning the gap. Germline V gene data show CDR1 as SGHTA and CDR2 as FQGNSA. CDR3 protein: CASSLSITDTQYF. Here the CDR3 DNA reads TGTGCCAGCAGCTTATCTATCACAGATACGCAGTATTTT.

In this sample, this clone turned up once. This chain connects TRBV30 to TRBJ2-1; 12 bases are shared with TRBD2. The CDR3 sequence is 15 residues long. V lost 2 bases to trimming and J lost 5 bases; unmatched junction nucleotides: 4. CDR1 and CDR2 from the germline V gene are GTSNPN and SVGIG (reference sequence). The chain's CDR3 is CAWSSGLAGHNEQFF. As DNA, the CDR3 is TGTGCCTGGAGTTCAGGACTAGCGGGACACAATGAGCAGTTCTTC.

The chain's CDR3 is CASSLDWGLAGGNEQFF. As DNA, the CDR3 is TGCGCCAGCAGCCTAGACTGGGGACTAGCGGGAGGTAATGAGCAGTTCTTC. The chain is built from TRBV4-3 and TRBJ2-1; 15 bases agree with TRBD2. This CDR3 is built from 17 residues. Per germline, CDR1 LGHNA and CDR2 YSLEER. With 4 bases clipped from V and 7 bases from J, the junction kept 8 bases outside the gene matches.

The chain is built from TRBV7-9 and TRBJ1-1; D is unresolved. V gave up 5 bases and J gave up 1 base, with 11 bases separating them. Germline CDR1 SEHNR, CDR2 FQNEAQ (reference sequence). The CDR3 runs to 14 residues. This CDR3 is CASSPHTPNTEAFF. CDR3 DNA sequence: TGTGCCAGCAGCCCACATACACCGAACACTGAAGCTTTCTTT.

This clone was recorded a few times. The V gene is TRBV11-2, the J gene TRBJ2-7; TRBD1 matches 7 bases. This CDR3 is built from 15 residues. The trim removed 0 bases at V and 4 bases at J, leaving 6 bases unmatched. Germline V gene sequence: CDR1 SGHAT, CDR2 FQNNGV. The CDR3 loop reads CASSLETGFWYEQYF. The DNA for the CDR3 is TGTGCCAGCAGCTTAGAGACAGGGTTTTGGTACGAGCAGTACTTC. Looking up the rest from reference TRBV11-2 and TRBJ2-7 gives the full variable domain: EAGVAQSPRYKIIEKRQSVAFWCNPISGHATLYWYQQILGQGPKLLIQFQNNGVVDDSQLPKDRFSAERLKGVDSTLKIQPAKLEDSAVYLCASSLETGFWYEQYFGPGTRLTVT.

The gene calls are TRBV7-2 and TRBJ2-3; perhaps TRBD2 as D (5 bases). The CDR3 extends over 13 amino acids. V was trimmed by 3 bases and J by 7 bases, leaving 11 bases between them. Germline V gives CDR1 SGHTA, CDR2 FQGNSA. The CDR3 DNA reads TGTGCCAGCAGCTTGGACTCCTCTAATACGCAGTATTTT. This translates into CASSLDSSNTQYF. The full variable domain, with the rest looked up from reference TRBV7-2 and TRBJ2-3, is GAGVSQSPSNKVTEKGKDVELRCDPISGHTALYWYRQSLGQGLEFLIYFQGNSAPDKSGLPSDRFSAERTGGSVSTLTIQRTQQEDSAVYLCASSLDSSNTQYFGPGTRLTVL.

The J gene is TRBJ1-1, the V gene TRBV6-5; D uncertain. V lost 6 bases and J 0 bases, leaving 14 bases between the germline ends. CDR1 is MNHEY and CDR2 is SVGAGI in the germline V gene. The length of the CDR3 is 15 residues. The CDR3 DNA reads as TGTGCCAGCAGCAACCAGGCACCAATGAACACTGAAGCTTTCTTT. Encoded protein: CASSNQAPMNTEAFF.

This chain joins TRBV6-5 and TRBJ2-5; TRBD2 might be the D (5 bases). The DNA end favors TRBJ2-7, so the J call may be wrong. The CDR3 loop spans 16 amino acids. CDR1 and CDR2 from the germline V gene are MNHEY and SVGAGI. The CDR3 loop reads CASSYFTMGARGEQYF. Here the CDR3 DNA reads TGTGCCAGCAGTTACTTCACAATGGGAGCTCGAGGCGAGCAGTACTTC.

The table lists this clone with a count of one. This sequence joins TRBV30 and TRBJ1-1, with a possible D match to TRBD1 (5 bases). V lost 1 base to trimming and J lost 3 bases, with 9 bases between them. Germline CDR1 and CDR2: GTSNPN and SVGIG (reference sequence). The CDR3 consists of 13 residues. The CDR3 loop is CAWSGQGDTEAFF. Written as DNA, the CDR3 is TGTGCCTGGAGTGGGCAGGGCGACACTGAAGCTTTCTTT.

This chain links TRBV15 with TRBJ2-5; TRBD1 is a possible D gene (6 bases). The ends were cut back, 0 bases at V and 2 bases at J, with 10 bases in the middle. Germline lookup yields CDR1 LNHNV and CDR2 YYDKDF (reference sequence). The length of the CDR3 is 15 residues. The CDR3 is CATSRDQDRQETQYF. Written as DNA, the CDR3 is TGTGCCACCAGCAGAGATCAGGACAGACAAGAGACCCAGTACTTC.

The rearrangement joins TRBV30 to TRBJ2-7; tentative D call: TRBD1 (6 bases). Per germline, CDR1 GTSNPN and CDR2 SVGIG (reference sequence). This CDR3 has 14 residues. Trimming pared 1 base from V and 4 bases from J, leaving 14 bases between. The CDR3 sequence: CAWSEDRGYYEQYF. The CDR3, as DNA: TGTGCCTGGAGTGAGGACAGAGGATATTACGAGCAGTACTTC.

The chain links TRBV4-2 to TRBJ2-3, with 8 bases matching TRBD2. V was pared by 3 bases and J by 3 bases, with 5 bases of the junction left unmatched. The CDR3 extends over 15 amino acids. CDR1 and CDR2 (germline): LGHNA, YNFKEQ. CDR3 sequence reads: CASSQPGGGTDTQYF. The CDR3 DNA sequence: TGTGCCAGCAGCCAGCCGGGCGGGGGGACAGATACGCAGTATTTT.

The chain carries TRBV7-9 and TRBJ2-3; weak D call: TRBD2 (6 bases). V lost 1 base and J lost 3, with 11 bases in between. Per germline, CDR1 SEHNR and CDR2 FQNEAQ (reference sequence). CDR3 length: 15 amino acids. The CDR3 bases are TGTGCCAGCAGCTTAGGTTTCCGGGAGACAGATACGCAGTATTTT. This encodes CASSLGFRETDTQYF.

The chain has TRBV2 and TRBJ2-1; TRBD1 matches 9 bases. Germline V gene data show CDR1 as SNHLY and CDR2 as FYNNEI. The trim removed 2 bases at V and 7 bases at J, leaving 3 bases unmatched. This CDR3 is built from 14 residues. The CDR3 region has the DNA TGTGCCAGCAGTGAACGGGACAGGGTGAATGAGCAGTTCTTC. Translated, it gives CASSERDRVNEQFF.

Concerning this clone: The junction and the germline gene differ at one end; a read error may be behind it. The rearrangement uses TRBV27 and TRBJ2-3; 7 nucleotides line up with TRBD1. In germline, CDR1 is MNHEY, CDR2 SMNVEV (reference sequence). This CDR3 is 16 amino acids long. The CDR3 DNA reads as TGTGCCAGCAGTTTATTAGGTAGCACAGGGACAGTGCGATTGGATTTT. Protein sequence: CASSLLGSTGTVRLDF.

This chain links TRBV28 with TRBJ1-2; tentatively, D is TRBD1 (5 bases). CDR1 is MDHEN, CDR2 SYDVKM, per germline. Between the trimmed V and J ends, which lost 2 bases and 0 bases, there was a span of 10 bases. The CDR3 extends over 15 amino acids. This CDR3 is CASSLTGRTNYGYTF. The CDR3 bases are TGTGCCAGCAGTTTAACAGGCAGAACTAACTATGGCTACACCTTC.